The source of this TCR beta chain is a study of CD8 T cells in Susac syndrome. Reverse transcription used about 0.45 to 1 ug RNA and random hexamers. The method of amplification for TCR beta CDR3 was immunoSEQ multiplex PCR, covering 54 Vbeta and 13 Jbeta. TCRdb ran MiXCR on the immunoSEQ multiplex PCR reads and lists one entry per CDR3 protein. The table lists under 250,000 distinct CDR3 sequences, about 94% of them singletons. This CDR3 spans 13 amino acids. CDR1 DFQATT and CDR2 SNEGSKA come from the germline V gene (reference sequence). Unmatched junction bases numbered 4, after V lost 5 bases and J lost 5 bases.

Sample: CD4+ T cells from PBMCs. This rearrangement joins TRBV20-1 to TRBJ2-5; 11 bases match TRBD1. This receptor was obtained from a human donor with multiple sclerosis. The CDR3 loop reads CSARDRGLETQYF. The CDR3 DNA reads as TGCAGTGCTCGGGACAGGGGGTTGGAGACCCAGTACTTC.